This record looks at one T cell receptor (beta chain) sequence and its context. What it binds is unknown. Sequencing was performed with immunoSEQ multiplex PCR; in TCRdb, only in-frame clones are kept and a portion is missing. The profile shows roughly 100,000 clones, approximately 90% of them singletons. The entry originates in a study of T cell responses to AZD1222 COVID-19 vaccine. CDR3 length: 19 amino acids. Points from the study as a whole: Unmutated regions of variants are reportedly targeted by nearly half of spike-specific TCRs. With two AZD1222 doses given, Spike-specific TCR breadth and depth both rose. Only a handful of AZD1222 recipients were seropositive at baseline. Spike regions recognized by vaccine-associated CD4 TCRs spanned the protein, led by 160-218 and 743-854.

The sample in question was peripheral blood, obtained on day 0 of AZD1222 vaccination. This chain connects TRBV21-1 to TRBJ2-1; no DNA check was done on the table's D call, TRBD2. TRBV21-1 is a documented pseudogene. This receptor was obtained from an adult in good health. The CDR3 coding sequence is TGTGCCAGCAGCAAAGGGGCCCCCCCCCAGCGGGGGGGCGGAGATGAGCAGTTCTTC. It yields the protein CASSKGAPPQRGGGDEQFF.